This TCR beta chain was captured in a study of blood T cell repertoires in COVID-19. Study background: Samples of COVID-19 (acute and convalescent) were obtained from the United States, Italy and Spain. T cells, B-cell-depleted T cells, or PBMCs supplied cDNA or gDNA.

Authors' data handling: Reference gene primer amplification in the assay estimated nucleated cell counts. Sequencing used immunoSEQ multiplex PCR; TCRdb keeps in-frame clones, though not all of them. V and J calls and clone size are those listed in that table; D and trimming were worked out from the DNA. This sample has tens of thousands of clones, with roughly 77% found just once. This clone was seen a single time. Losses at the gene ends were 0 bases for V and 3 bases for J; bases not matched to a gene: 1. The length of the CDR3 is 14 residues. Looked up from germline, CDR1 is SGHRS and CDR2 is YFSETQ.

This clonotype originated in a human donor in a cohort sampled during active COVID-19. Material: peripheral blood. The chain uses TRBV5-1 and TRBJ1-2; 8 bases line up with TRBD1. This CDR3 reads CASSLGGQDYGYTF. CDR3 DNA: TGCGCCAGCAGCTTGGGGGGACAGGACTATGGCTACACCTTC.